A single sample is the source of the 17 T cell receptor beta chains below, sequenced in a study of response to subunit inactivated influenza vaccine. One entry per CDR3 protein results from TCRdb running MiXCR on the RT-PCR reads. The repertoire holds 500,000 to 600,000 distinct CDR3 sequences, 14% seen once, with around 10% in the top ten. The material sequenced was PBMCs from blood, taken about 12 days after vaccination. Source of these receptors: a man between 45 and 60 years old who received an inactivated influenza vaccine.

There are many counts of this clonotype. V is TRBV7-6 and J is TRBJ2-3, with a possible D match to TRBD2 (6 bases). The V and J ends lost 9 bases and 4 bases respectively, with 11 bases between them. The CDR3 is 12 residues long. CDR1 and CDR2 from the germline V gene are SGHVS and FNYEAQ. CDR3 residues: CASCGASDTQYF. The DNA for the CDR3 is TGTGCCAGTTGCGGGGCCTCAGATACGCAGTATTTT.

This clonotype was picked up many times. Written as DNA, the CDR3 is TGCGCCAGCAGCCAACTAATCTTGCAGACCCAGTACTTC. Its protein is CASSQLILQTQYF. The V gene is TRBV4-1, the J gene TRBJ2-5; the D is unclear. Trimming took off 2 bases at V and 6 bases at J, with 10 bases between the two ends. CDR1 and CDR2 from the germline V gene are MGHRA and YSYEKL. The CDR3 spans 13 residues.

The chain has TRBV29-1 and TRBJ1-5; 11 bases are a match to TRBD1. V shed 6 bases and J 6 bases; nucleotides not matched to a gene: 4. Germline V gene lookup returns CDR1 SQVTM and CDR2 ANQGSEA. CDR3 length equals 13 residues. CDR3: CSVGQGAAQPQHF. In DNA, the CDR3 is TGCAGCGTAGGACAGGGGGCGGCTCAGCCCCAGCATTTT.

This clonotype was seen only a few times. The genes are TRBV5-1 and TRBJ2-1; tentatively, D is TRBD1 (5 bases). Trimming removed 4 bases from V and 0 bases from J, with 14 bases in between. Germline V gene lookup returns CDR1 SGHRS and CDR2 YFSETQ. The CDR3 is 16 residues long. CDR3 region: CASSPITGNSYNEQFF. DNA of the CDR3: TGCGCCAGCAGCCCGATAACAGGAAACTCCTACAATGAGCAGTTCTTC.

This clonotype has just a few counts. The chain joins TRBV20-1 to TRBJ2-5, with D possibly matching TRBD1 (7 bases). V lost 0 bases to trimming and J lost 2 bases, with 16 bases between them. The germline gives CDR1 DFQATT, CDR2 SNEGSKA (reference sequence). CDR3 length: 16 residues. As DNA, the CDR3 is TGCAGTGCTAGAGATCTGGGCAGGGGGGTACAAGAGACCCAGTACTTC. Residues: CSARDLGRGVQETQYF.

This clonotype was counted only a few times. The chain couples TRBV12-3 or TRBV12-4 to TRBJ2-2, with TRBD1 matching over 7 bases. Trimming cost V 0 bases and J 3 bases; bases outside gene matches: 1. This CDR3 spans 15 amino acids. The CDR3 DNA follows: TGTGCCAGCAGTTTAGCGGGACAGCACACCGGGGAGCTGTTTTTT. Residues: CASSLAGQHTGELFF.

The CDR3, as DNA: TGTGCCAGCAGTTTCCGGGACGCCGGGGGAGGTGAGCAGTTCTTC. Translating it yields CASSFRDAGGGEQFF. V usage is TRBV6-2 or TRBV6-3 and J usage is TRBJ2-1; D is possibly TRBD2 (6 bases). Between the trimmed V and J ends, which lost 4 bases and 9 bases, there was a span of 19 bases. CDR3 length: 15 residues. Looked up from germline, CDR1 is MNHEY and CDR2 is SVGEGT.

The V call is TRBV11-2, the J call TRBJ2-7; TRBD2 might be the D (7 bases). Germline V gene data show CDR1 as SGHAT and CDR2 as FQNNGV. The CDR3 runs to 14 residues. Trimming stripped 1 base from V and 6 bases from J, with 13 bases between. The CDR3 DNA reads TGTGCCAGCAGCTTAGGCACAGGGACTATCGAGCAGTACTTC. This gives the protein CASSLGTGTIEQYF.

A few counts support this clonotype. Its ends do not fully match the called genes, so a read error is possible. The V and J genes are TRBV5-1 and TRBJ2-3; 11 bases line up with TRBD2. Germline V lookup: CDR1 SGHRS, CDR2 YFSETQ. The CDR3 runs 17 residues. The CDR3 DNA follows: TGCGCCAGCAGCTTGGCAACTAGCGGGGGTAGCACAGATACCCAGTATTTT. Translation gives CASSLATSGGSTDTQYF.

The V call is TRBV7-2, the J call TRBJ2-3; 9 bases fit TRBD2. This CDR3 is built from 15 residues. Per the germline V gene, CDR1 is SGHTA and CDR2 is FQGNSA. The trim removed 3 bases at V and 4 bases at J, leaving 5 bases unmatched. The CDR3 here is CASSFSGGAPDTQYF. CDR3 nucleotides: TGTGCCAGCAGCTTTAGCGGGGGAGCGCCAGATACGCAGTATTTT.

This clonotype was seen repeatedly, ten times or more. This rearrangement joins TRBV24-1 to TRBJ1-5, with a weak D call TRBD1 (5 bases). V gave up 2 bases and J gave up 5 bases, with 9 bases separating them. This CDR3 is 14 amino acids long. Per germline, CDR1 KGHDR and CDR2 SFDVKD. The CDR3 reads CATSDSDSDQPQHF. The CDR3 coding sequence is TGTGCCACCAGTGATTCCGACAGCGATCAGCCCCAGCATTTT.

A single count supports this clonotype. The CDR3 bases are TGTGCCAGCTCACCACCGTCCGCATATACGCAGTATTTT. Protein sequence: CASSPPSAYTQYF. The chain recombines TRBV18 with TRBJ2-3; D remains ambiguous. This CDR3 has 13 amino acids. V lost 0 bases and J 7 bases, leaving 8 bases between the germline ends. Germline CDR1 is KGHSH and CDR2 is LQKENI.

The V and J genes are TRBV21-1 and TRBJ2-7; the table's D gene call, TRBD2, was not cross checked with the DNA. TRBV21-1 is a pseudogene. CDR3 length equals 16 residues. CDR3 amino acids: CASSKPLAGPRDEQYF. CDR3 nucleotides: TGTGCCAGCAGCAAACCCCTAGCGGGGCCGAGGGACGAGCAGTACTTC.

This rearrangement joins TRBV11-2 to TRBJ2-1, with 14 bases matching TRBD2. CDR1 is SGHAT and CDR2 is FQNNGV in the germline V gene. CDR3 length: 16 residues. Trimming took 2 bases from V and 5 from J; bases not matched to a gene: 2. CDR3 region: CASSLPGLAGDNEQFF. CDR3 nucleotides: TGTGCCAGCAGCTTACCGGGACTAGCGGGAGACAATGAGCAGTTCTTC.

The chain links TRBV9 to TRBJ2-7; 7 bases agree with TRBD1. Looked up from germline, CDR1 is SGDLS and CDR2 is YYNGEE. The CDR3 has 15 amino acids. The V segment lost 0 bases and the J segment 6 bases; nucleotides outside the gene matches: 9. CDR3 sequence: CASSVEGGEPSEQYF. As DNA, the CDR3 is TGTGCCAGCAGCGTAGAAGGGGGCGAACCATCCGAGCAGTACTTC.

This chain joins TRBV4-1 and TRBJ2-7; weak D call: TRBD1 (6 bases). CDR3 length: 14 amino acids. Trimming removed 0 bases from V and 5 bases from J, with 11 bases in between. From germline, CDR1 is MGHRA and CDR2 YSYEKL. The CDR3 coding sequence is TGCGCCAGCAGCCAAGATGGAACAGGGAACGAGCAGTACTTC. It codes for CASSQDGTGNEQYF.

This rearrangement joins TRBV5-1 to TRBJ2-5; 7 bases align to TRBD1. The CDR3 is 13 residues long. With V trimmed by 5 bases and J by 5 bases, 6 bases remained unmatched. Germline CDR1 is SGHRS and CDR2 is YFSETQ. The CDR3 bases are TGCGCCAGCAGTCGAGGGGGCGCGGAGACCCAGTACTTC. Protein sequence: CASSRGGAETQYF.